What follows describes a single T cell receptor (beta chain). The antigen is undetermined. The data were obtained in a study of chemoradiotherapy in HPV16-positive cancers. Regarding the study as a whole: Candidate HPV-specific clones and E7-related TCR motifs grew in tumor during treatment. The functional HPV-specific definition rests on just two HPV16-positive patients.

Some clones are missing from TCRdb's copy, which holds only in-frame ones; the method was immunoSEQ multiplex PCR. This sample yields about 23,000 clones, of which about 88% are seen a single time; 4.5% belongs to the top ten. CDR1 is KGHSH, CDR2 LQKENI, per germline. This CDR3 contains 15 residues. V was cut by 4 bases and J by 6 bases, with 16 bases left in between. The source of this sequence is a human donor with HPV-associated anogenital cancer. The sample was blood, taken from a patient who underwent chemoradiotherapy. The rearrangement uses TRBV18 and TRBJ1-3; D may be TRBD1 (6 bases). The CDR3 protein is CASSRLDGTKNTIYF. Written as DNA, the CDR3 is TGTGCCAGCTCACGCTTAGATGGGACAAAAAACACCATATATTTT.